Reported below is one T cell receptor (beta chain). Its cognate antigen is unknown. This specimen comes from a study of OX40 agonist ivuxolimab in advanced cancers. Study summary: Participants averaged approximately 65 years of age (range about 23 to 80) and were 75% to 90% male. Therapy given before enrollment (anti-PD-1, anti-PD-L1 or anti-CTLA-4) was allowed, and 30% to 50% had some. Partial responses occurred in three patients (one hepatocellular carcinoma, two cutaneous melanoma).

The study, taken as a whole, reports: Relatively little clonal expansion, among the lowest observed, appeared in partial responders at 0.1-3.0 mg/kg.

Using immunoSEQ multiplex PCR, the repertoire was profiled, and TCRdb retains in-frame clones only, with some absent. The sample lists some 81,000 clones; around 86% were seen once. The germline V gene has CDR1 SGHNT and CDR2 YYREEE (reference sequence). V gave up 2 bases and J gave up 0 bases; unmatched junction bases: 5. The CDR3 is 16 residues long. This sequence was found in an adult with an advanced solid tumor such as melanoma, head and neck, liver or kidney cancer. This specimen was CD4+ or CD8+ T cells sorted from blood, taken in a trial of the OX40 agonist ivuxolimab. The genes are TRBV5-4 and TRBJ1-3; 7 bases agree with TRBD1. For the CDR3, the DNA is TGTGCCAGCAGCTTCAGGGGGGCAAGCTCTGGAAACACCATATATTTT. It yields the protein CASSFRGASSGNTIYF.